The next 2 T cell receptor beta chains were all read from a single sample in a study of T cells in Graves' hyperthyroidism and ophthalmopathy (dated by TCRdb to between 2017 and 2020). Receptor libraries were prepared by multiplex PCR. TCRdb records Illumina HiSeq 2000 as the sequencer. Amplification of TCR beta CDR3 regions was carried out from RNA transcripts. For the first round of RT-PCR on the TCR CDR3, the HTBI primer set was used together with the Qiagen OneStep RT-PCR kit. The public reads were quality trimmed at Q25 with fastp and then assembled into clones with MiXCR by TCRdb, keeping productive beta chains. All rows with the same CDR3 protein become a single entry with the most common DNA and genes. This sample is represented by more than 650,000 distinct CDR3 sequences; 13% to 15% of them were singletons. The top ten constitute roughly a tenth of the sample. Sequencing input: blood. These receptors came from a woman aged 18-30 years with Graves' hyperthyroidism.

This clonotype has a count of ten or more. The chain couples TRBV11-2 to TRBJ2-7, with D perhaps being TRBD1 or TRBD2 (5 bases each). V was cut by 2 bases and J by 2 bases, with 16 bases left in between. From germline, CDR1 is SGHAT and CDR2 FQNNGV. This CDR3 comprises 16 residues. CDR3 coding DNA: TGTGCCAGCAGCTTAACCGGGGCAGGCGTTGCCTACGAGCAGTACTTC. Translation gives CASSLTGAGVAYEQYF.

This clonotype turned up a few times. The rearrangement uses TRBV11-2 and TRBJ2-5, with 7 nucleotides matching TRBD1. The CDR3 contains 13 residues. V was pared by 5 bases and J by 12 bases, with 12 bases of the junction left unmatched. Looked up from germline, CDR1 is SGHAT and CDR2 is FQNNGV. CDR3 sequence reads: CASSTRTSQGEYF. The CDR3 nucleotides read TGTGCCAGCAGCACCCGGACGTCTCAGGGGGAGTACTTC.